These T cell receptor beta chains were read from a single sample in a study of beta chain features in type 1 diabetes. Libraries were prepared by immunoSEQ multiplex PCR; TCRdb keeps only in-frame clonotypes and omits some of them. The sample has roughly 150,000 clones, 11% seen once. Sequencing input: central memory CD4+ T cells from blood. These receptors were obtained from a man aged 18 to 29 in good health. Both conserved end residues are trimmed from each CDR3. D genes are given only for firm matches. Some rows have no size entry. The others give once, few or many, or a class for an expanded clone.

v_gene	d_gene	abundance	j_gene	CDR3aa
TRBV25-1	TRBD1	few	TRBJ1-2	ASSEPDRAGYYGYT
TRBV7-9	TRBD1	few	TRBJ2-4	ASSRGQKNIQY
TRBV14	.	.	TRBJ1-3	ASSLPGSLSGNTIY
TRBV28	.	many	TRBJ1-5	ASRPPNRVQPQH
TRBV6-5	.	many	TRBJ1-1	ASSRGTEAF
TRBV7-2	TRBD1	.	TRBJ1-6	ASSDRVSPLH
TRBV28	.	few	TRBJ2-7	ASSLRKGREQY
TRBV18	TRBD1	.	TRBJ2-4	ASSPVGTAAKNIQY
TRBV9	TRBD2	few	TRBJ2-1	ASSLRLAGGRYNEQF
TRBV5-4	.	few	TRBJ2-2	ASSLVLGGELF
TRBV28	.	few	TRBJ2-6	ASSLGQTSGANVLT
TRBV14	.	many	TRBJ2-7	ASSQGHIYEQY
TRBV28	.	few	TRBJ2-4	ASSPPARLAKNIQY
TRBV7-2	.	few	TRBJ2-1	ASSPGSYNEQF
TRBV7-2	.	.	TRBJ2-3	ASGGGGADTQY
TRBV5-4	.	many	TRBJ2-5	ASSLPAGQGEETQY
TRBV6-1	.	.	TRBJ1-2	ASRVRTSRYDGYT
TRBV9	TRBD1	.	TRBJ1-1	ASSAGTAMNTEAF
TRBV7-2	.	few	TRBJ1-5	ASSLSAPMINQPQH
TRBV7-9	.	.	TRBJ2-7	ASSLRDEQY
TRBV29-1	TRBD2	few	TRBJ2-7	SVSLRRGGSYEQY
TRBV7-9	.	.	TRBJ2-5	ASSFHGRQETQY
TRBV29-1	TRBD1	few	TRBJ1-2	SVQGLNYGYT
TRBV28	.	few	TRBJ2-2	ASHRGGAGELF
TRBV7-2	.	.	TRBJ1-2	ASSSRTANYGYT
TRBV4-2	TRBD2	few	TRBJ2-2	ASSQESGGGELF
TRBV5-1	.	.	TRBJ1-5	ASSSGGNQPQH
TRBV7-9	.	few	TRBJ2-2	ASSLAGLTGELF
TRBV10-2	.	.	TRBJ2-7	ASEGQAYEQY